One and the same sample provided the 24 T cell receptor beta chains below, sequenced in a study of blood T cells in healthy people across ages. A second PCR of 7 to 11 cycles used a sample-barcoded 5' primer and a J-beta primer mix. Each CDR3 protein gets one entry after TCRdb re-called the 5' RACE reads with MiXCR. The table lists about 780,000 distinct CDR3 sequences, around two thirds of them singletons, with 28% in the top ten. Input material: blood. Receptors were obtained from a young man in good health.

This clonotype came up a few times. The chain couples TRBV7-2 to TRBJ2-3, with 8 bases fitting TRBD1. This CDR3 has 16 residues. Germline V gene data show CDR1 as SGHTA and CDR2 as FQGNSA. The J segment lost 7 bases and the V segment lost 5 bases, leaving 14 bases of the junction unmatched. The CDR3 nucleotides read TGTGCCAGCAGCGGTCACCAGGGGGCGGGAAGGAATACGCAGTATTTT. Translated: CASSGHQGAGRNTQYF.

The J gene is TRBJ2-7, the V gene TRBV29-1; TRBD2 agrees at 7 bases. This CDR3 has 12 residues. The V gene end was trimmed by 7 bases and the J gene end by 4 bases; junction bases not matched to a gene: 7. Germline V gene data show CDR1 as SQVTM and CDR2 as ANQGSEA. CDR3 amino acids: CSGLSGGYEQYF. CDR3 sequence (DNA): TGCAGCGGTCTCTCGGGAGGTTACGAGCAGTACTTC.

The chain links TRBV25-1 to TRBJ1-4, with TRBD1 identical over 9 bases. The CDR3 sequence is 16 residues long. Germline V gene sequence: CDR1 MGHDK, CDR2 SYGVNS. Trimming at V came to 3 bases and at J to 7 bases, leaving 9 bases not matched to a gene. In DNA form, the CDR3 reads TGTGCCAGCAGTGATCCACTACAGGGGGCGCCTGAAAAACTGTTTTTT. Its translation: CASSDPLQGAPEKLFF.

The CDR3 DNA reads TGTGCCAGCAGCTTAGCGCTGAAGGACAGGGGACGAGAGACCCAGTACTTC. Protein sequence: CASSLALKDRGRETQYF. The chain recombines TRBV7-2 with TRBJ2-5; 9 positions agree with TRBD1. The germline V gene has CDR1 SGHTA and CDR2 FQGNSA. Trimming took 0 bases from V and 4 from J; bases not matched to a gene: 9. This CDR3 has 17 amino acids.

The V gene is TRBV27, the J gene TRBJ2-7; the D gene is possibly TRBD2 (5 bases). The V and J ends lost 1 base and 3 bases respectively, with 10 bases between them. Germline loops: CDR1 MNHEY, CDR2 SMNVEV (reference sequence). The CDR3 is 14 amino acids. CDR3 loop: CASSLLAGDYEQYF. The CDR3 DNA reads as TGTGCCAGCAGTTTATTGGCGGGCGACTACGAGCAGTACTTC.

This rearrangement joins TRBV20-1 to TRBJ2-1; D gene ambiguous. CDR3 length: 12 amino acids. CDR1 is DFQATT, CDR2 SNEGSKA, per germline (reference sequence). As DNA, the CDR3 is TGCAGCGGCGGTCCTTCCTACAATGAGCAGTTCTTC. Translating gives CSGGPSYNEQFF.

This clonotype has a single count. CDR3 region: CASSLSRGSNTGELFF. For the CDR3, the DNA is TGCGCCAGCAGCCTGTCACGGGGGTCGAACACCGGGGAGCTGTTTTTT. V is TRBV5-1 and J is TRBJ2-2; tentatively, D is TRBD2 (6 bases). Germline CDR1 reads SGHRS; CDR2 reads YFSETQ. This CDR3 contains 16 residues. V gave up 4 bases and J gave up 0 bases, with 13 bases separating them. Filled out from reference TRBV5-1 and TRBJ2-2, the complete variable domain reads KAGVTQTPRYLIKTRGQQVTLSCSPISGHRSVSWYQQTPGQGLQFLFEYFSETQRNKGNFPGRFSGRQFSNSRSEMNVSTLELGDSALYLCASSLSRGSNTGELFFGEGSRLTVL.

This clonotype has a handful of counts. The chain carries TRBV20-1 and TRBJ2-7; 7 bases agree with TRBD1. Per germline, CDR1 DFQATT and CDR2 SNEGSKA (reference sequence). The CDR3 is 14 amino acids. V shed 1 base and J 4 bases; nucleotides not matched to a gene: 7. In DNA form, the CDR3 reads TGCAGTGCTAGAGCCCCAGACAGGGAGTACGAGCAGTACTTC. Encoded protein: CSARAPDREYEQYF.

This sequence joins TRBV7-2 and TRBJ2-7, with 8 positions matching TRBD2. CDR3 length: 14 residues. With 5 bases clipped from V and 5 bases from J, the junction kept 8 bases outside the gene matches. CDR1 and CDR2 from the germline V gene are SGHTA and FQGNSA. The CDR3 sequence is CASSETGGADEQYF. CDR3 nucleotide sequence: TGTGCCAGCAGCGAAACCGGGGGGGCTGACGAGCAGTACTTC.

Worth noting for this clonotype: A read error may account for a junction end that differs from germline. V usage is TRBV25-1 and J usage is TRBJ2-3, with D unclear. The CDR3 spans 15 residues. Germline CDR1 MGHDK, CDR2 SYGVNS. This CDR3 is CASTKGVRPTHTQYF. The CDR3 DNA is TGTGCCAGCACCAAAGGAGTCCGTCCCACACATACGCAGTATTTT.

The rearrangement joins TRBV5-1 to TRBJ2-1, with 13 bases matching TRBD2. Looked up from germline, CDR1 is SGHRS and CDR2 is YFSETQ. J was trimmed by 9 bases and V by 4 bases; bases with no gene match: 7. This CDR3 spans 15 amino acids. In nucleotides, the CDR3 is TGCGCCAGCAGCCAGAAACTAGCGGGGGGGCGTGAGCAGTTCTTC. It yields the protein CASSQKLAGGREQFF.

This clonotype was seen many times. The chain carries TRBV6-5 and TRBJ2-7; TRBD2 aligns across 10 bases. Germline V gives CDR1 MNHEY, CDR2 SVGAGI. Trimming cost V 4 bases and J 3 bases; bases outside gene matches: 3. The CDR3 spans 14 residues. The CDR3 coding sequence is TGTGCCAGCAGTTCTAGCGGGGGCCACTACGAGCAGTACTTC. Translation: CASSSSGGHYEQYF.

This clonotype was observed a few times. The V and J genes are TRBV4-2 and TRBJ2-1; D not resolved. Trimming shortened V by 0 bases and J by 13 bases, and 10 bases separated the two germline ends. Germline CDR1 reads LGHNA; CDR2 reads YNFKEQ. This CDR3 contains 12 residues. CDR3 sequence: CASSQEGFGQFF. The DNA for the CDR3 is TGTGCCAGCAGCCAAGAGGGGTTCGGACAGTTCTTC.

This clonotype was counted a single time. This chain uses TRBV27 with TRBJ2-1, with D uncertain. Germline V lookup: CDR1 MNHEY, CDR2 SMNVEV (reference sequence). V was pared by 7 bases and J by 0 bases, with 10 bases between. This CDR3 comprises 14 residues. CDR3 sequence: CASTLGSSYNEQFF. CDR3 sequence (DNA): TGTGCCAGCACCTTGGGCAGCTCCTACAATGAGCAGTTCTTC.

The chain recombines TRBV6-5 with TRBJ1-2; D remains ambiguous. This CDR3 comprises 13 residues. V was pared by 6 bases and J by 2 bases, with 10 bases between. Looked up from germline, CDR1 is MNHEY and CDR2 is SVGAGI. The CDR3 bases are TGTGCCAGCAGCTCCGGGGAGAACTATGGCTACACCTTC. Its protein is CASSSGENYGYTF.

This clonotype was recorded a few times. The rearrangement uses TRBV12-3 or TRBV12-4 and TRBJ2-6; D ambiguous. There are 15 residues in the CDR3. Trimming took off 3 bases at V and 2 bases at J, with 8 bases between the two ends. The CDR3 loop is CASSLDGPGANVLTF. As DNA, the CDR3 is TGTGCCAGCAGTTTGGATGGGCCTGGGGCCAACGTCCTGACTTTC.

This chain connects TRBV6-1 to TRBJ2-3; the D gene is possibly TRBD2 (6 bases). The V gene lost 6 bases and the J gene lost 2 bases, with 24 bases spanning the gap. CDR1 MNHNS and CDR2 SASEGT come from the germline V gene. The CDR3 length is 18 residues. CDR3 loop: CASRPTSVGGLYTDTQYF. For the CDR3, the DNA is TGTGCCAGCAGACCCACTTCCGTGGGGGGACTCTACACAGATACGCAGTATTTT.

The rearrangement joins TRBV7-2 to TRBJ1-5; D ambiguous. Trimming pared 2 bases from V and 6 bases from J, leaving 20 bases between. CDR3 length: 17 residues. The germline V gene has CDR1 SGHTA and CDR2 FQGNSA. The CDR3: CASSLRPPGIVSQPQHF. The CDR3, as DNA: TGTGCCAGCAGCTTACGCCCCCCCGGGATAGTCAGTCAGCCCCAGCATTTT.

This clonotype was picked up a small number of times. Relative to the germline gene, one junction end is altered; a read error may explain this. The chain is built from TRBV7-8 and TRBJ2-1, with TRBD2 identical over 9 bases. The CDR3 covers 16 residues. Germline-derived CDR1 and CDR2 are SGHVS and FQNEAQ. The CDR3 spells CASSLAGFTVYNEQFF. CDR3 bases: TGTGCCAGCAGCCTAGCGGGGTTTACGGTGTACAATGAGCAGTTCTTC.

This chain connects TRBV28 to TRBJ2-7; no firm D call. The CDR3 loop spans 12 amino acids. Germline values: CDR1 MDHEN, CDR2 SYDVKM. Trimming removed 6 bases at V and 2 bases at J, with 8 bases between. CDR3 region: CASRQDPYEQYF. CDR3 bases: TGTGCCAGCAGACAAGACCCCTACGAGCAGTACTTC.

The chain joins TRBV30 to TRBJ2-3, with D unresolved. The CDR3 extends over 11 amino acids. Trimming removed 6 bases from V and 2 bases from J, with 6 bases in between. Germline V gene sequence: CDR1 GTSNPN, CDR2 SVGIG (reference sequence). CDR3 bases: TGTGCCTGCAGAATCACAGATACGCAGTATTTT. Translating gives CACRITDTQYF.

The chain employs TRBV4-2 and TRBJ2-7; TRBD2 matches at 13 bases. This CDR3 is 16 amino acids long. V shed 1 base, J shed 7 bases, and the junction held 7 bases outside the gene matches. Germline CDR1 LGHNA, CDR2 YNFKEQ. The CDR3 spells CASSQGTSGGYNEQYF. CDR3 sequence (DNA): TGTGCCAGCAGCCAAGGGACTAGCGGGGGTTACAATGAGCAGTACTTC.

This clonotype occurred a few times. J is TRBJ2-5 and V is TRBV4-3, with D unclear. V dropped 0 bases and J dropped 7 bases, with 12 bases sitting between them. CDR1 is LGHNA, CDR2 YSLEER, per germline. The CDR3 extends over 14 amino acids. The CDR3 loop is CASSQENLVGTQYF. In DNA, the CDR3 is TGCGCCAGCAGCCAAGAGAACCTTGTTGGGACCCAGTACTTC.

This clonotype was counted a few times. The V and J genes are TRBV7-2 and TRBJ2-7, with a possible D match to TRBD1 (6 bases). From germline, CDR1 is SGHTA and CDR2 FQGNSA. The CDR3 sequence is 15 residues long. Trimming left V 6 bases short and J 0 bases short, with 15 bases between. CDR3 amino acids: CASRSRQANSYEQYF. CDR3 DNA: TGTGCCAGCAGATCCAGACAGGCCAACTCCTACGAGCAGTACTTC.